In its sample, the clone carrying this TCR beta chain was seen a few times. The source of the sample is a study of cytomegalovirus exposure and HLA in healthy donors. This CDR3 contains 16 residues. Trimming took 1 base from V and 3 from J, leaving 14 bases between them. The germline V gene has CDR1 SGHNT and CDR2 YENEEA. Donors showed nominal health when sampled, although they likely had unrecorded immune exposures. Both 60 Vbeta primers and 13 Jbeta primers went into the PCR. Repertoires were generated with immunoSEQ multiplex PCR, while TCRdb's copy carries only in-frame clones and drops some. In the table there are 95,000 to 150,000 clones, 80% of which are singletons.

The sequenced material came from PBMCs. The source is a female donor in good health and CMV-seropositive. The chain joins TRBV11-3 to TRBJ2-3; D possibly corresponds to TRBD1 (5 bases). This chain's CDR3 is CASSLGGSRGTDTQYF. In DNA form, the CDR3 reads TGTGCCAGCAGCTTAGGGGGCTCCCGAGGAACAGATACGCAGTATTTT.